The rows below give T cell receptor beta chains drawn from one sample of a study of graft-versus-host responses after intestinal transplantation. No cognate antigen is known for these TCRs. The repertoire was sequenced with immunoSEQ multiplex PCR; TCRdb's copy has only in-frame clones and lacks some. Of about 100,000 clones in the sample, more than 75% are singletons; the top ten hold roughly 1%. Sequencing was performed on unstimulated CD4+ T cells sorted from spleen or lymph node cells, taken before transplant. The receptors stem from a human donor who was the organ donor for an intestinal transplant. Each CDR3 is given with its conserved first and last residue. A D gene is named only where the DNA matches it firmly. Clone size is given for some rows only: seen once, a few or many times, or a class if the clone is expanded.

>NA|NA|TRBV5-6|TRBJ2-6
TGTGCCAGCAGCTGGGCGGGTTCAGGGGCCAACGTCCTGACTTTC
CASSWAGSGANVLTF
>TRBD1|many|TRBV5-1|TRBJ2-1
TGCGCCAGCAGCTTACCGGGACAGTACAATGAGCAGTTCTTC
CASSLPGQYNEQFF
>NA|NA|TRBV7-9|TRBJ2-2
TGTGCCAGCAGCTTTCCGGGACAAGGGAACACCGGGGAGCTGTTTTTT
CASSFPGQGNTGELFF
>TRBD1|NA|TRBV30|TRBJ1-1
TGTGCCTGGAAGGGGGCAAACACTGAAGCTTTCTTT
CAWKGANTEAFF
>NA|NA|TRBV5-1|TRBJ2-1
TGCGCCAGCAGCTTAGCGGGACAAAAGGGTAATGAGCAGTTCTTC
CASSLAGQKGNEQFF
>NA|NA|TRBV11-2|TRBJ2-3
TGTGCCAGCAGCTTGAGGGGGAGCACAGATACGCAGTATTTT
CASSLRGSTDTQYF
>NA|NA|TRBV5-6|TRBJ2-5
TGTGCCAGCAGCTTGGCGCGCCAAGAGACCCAGTACTTC
CASSLARQETQYF
>NA|NA|TRBV6-5|TRBJ2-7
TGTGCCAGCAGTTTGTCCACCGGGACCGGGCGCCACGAGCAGTACTTC
CASSLSTGTGRHEQYF
>NA|NA|TRBV30|TRBJ1-4
TGTGCCTGGAGCCGAAGTGGGACACTCAGCGGAATTAATGAAAAACTGTTTTTT
CAWSRSGTLSGINEKLFF
>NA|NA|TRBV5-1|TRBJ1-1
TGCGCCAGCAGCTTTGATCCGTGGACTGAAGCTTTCTTT
CASSFDPWTEAFF
>NA|NA|TRBV14|TRBJ2-5
TGTGCCAGCAGCCAAGTCGGGGCCGAAGGAACCCAGTACTTC
CASSQVGAEGTQYF
>NA|NA|TRBV6-5|TRBJ2-7
TGTGCCAGCAGTCCCGGGACTGGACCCTACGAGCAGTACTTC
CASSPGTGPYEQYF
>TRBD1|NA|TRBV6-5|TRBJ1-5
TGTGCCAGCAGCCGGACAGGGCTATGGAATCAGCCCCAGCATTTT
CASSRTGLWNQPQHF
>NA|NA|TRBV9|TRBJ1-2
TGTGCCAGCAGCTATACGGACACGCCGGCCTCTAACTATGGCTACACCTTC
CASSYTDTPASNYGYTF
>TRBD1|NA|TRBV18|TRBJ2-3
TGTGCCAGCTCACCGACAGGGGGCCCAGATACGCAGTATTTT
CASSPTGGPDTQYF
>NA|NA|TRBV5-4|TRBJ1-1
TGTGCCAGCAGCTTGGGGGCTGGGAACACTGAAGCTTTCTTT
CASSLGAGNTEAFF
>TRBD1|NA|TRBV7-8|TRBJ2-5
TGTGCCAGCAGCTTAGCCCCGGGACAGGGGGCTAGGGAGACCCAGTACTTC
CASSLAPGQGARETQYF